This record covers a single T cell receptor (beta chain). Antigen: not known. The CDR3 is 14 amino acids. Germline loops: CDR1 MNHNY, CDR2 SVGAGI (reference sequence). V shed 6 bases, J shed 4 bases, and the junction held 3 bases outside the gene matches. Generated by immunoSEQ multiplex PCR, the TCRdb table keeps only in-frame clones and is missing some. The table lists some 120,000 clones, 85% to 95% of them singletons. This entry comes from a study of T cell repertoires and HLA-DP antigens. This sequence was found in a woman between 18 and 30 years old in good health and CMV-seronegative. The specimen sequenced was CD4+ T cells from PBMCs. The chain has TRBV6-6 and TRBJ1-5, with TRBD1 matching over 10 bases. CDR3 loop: CASRLGQGNQPQHF. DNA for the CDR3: TGTGCCAGCAGGCTGGGACAGGGGAATCAGCCCCAGCATTTT.